Following are 14 T cell receptor beta chains from one sample sequenced in a study of cytomegalovirus exposure and HLA in healthy donors. It was with 60 Vbeta and 13 Jbeta primers that the PCR ran. The data were produced by immunoSEQ multiplex PCR, yet TCRdb's version contains in-frame clones alone and is incomplete. This table has about 98,000 clones, about three quarters appearing once. The sample was PBMCs. These receptors came from a man aged 55 to 70 in good health and CMV-seropositive.

The chain recombines TRBV6-5 with TRBJ1-2; D is perhaps TRBD1 (6 bases). The length of the CDR3 is 14 residues. V lost 0 bases and J 2 bases, leaving 7 bases between the germline ends. Per germline, CDR1 MNHEY and CDR2 SVGAGI. The CDR3 sequence: CASSYSGQNYGYTF. In nucleotides, the CDR3 is TGTGCCAGCAGTTACTCAGGACAGAACTATGGCTACACCTTC.

The chain combines TRBV2 with TRBJ2-1; 8 bases line up with TRBD1. CDR1 is SNHLY, CDR2 FYNNEI, per germline. The CDR3 is 16 amino acids. J gave up 0 bases and V 7 bases, and 8 bases lay outside the gene matches. CDR3 region: CASNVRQGISYNEQFF. The CDR3 DNA reads TGTGCCAGCAACGTACGACAGGGGATCTCCTACAATGAGCAGTTCTTC.

DNA for the CDR3: TGCGCCAGCAGCCCGGCCCAGGGGTTCCCAAACACCGGGGAGCTGTTTTTT. This codes for CASSPAQGFPNTGELFF. The chain carries TRBV5-1 and TRBJ2-2; D is perhaps TRBD1 (6 bases). Per germline, CDR1 SGHRS and CDR2 YFSETQ. The V end was cut by 4 bases, the J end by 2 bases, with 18 bases between. The CDR3 is 17 residues long.

The chain recombines TRBV19 with TRBJ1-6; 9 nucleotides agree with TRBD1. Looked up from germline, CDR1 is LNHDA and CDR2 is SQIVND (reference sequence). With 8 bases clipped from V and 4 bases from J, the junction kept 6 bases outside the gene matches. This CDR3 has 15 amino acids. In DNA, the CDR3 is TGTGCCAGTCTCAAGACAGGGGGTTATAATTCACCCCTCCACTTT. Protein product: CASLKTGGYNSPLHF.

In the case of this clone: Relative to the germline gene, one junction end is altered; a read error may explain this. Other DNA sequences in the same sample also yield this CDR3. The J gene is TRBJ2-2, the V gene TRBV5-4; tentative D call: TRBD1 (6 bases). This CDR3 is built from 13 residues. Germline assignment: CDR1 SGHNT and CDR2 YYREEE (reference sequence). The CDR3 is CATRGRESGELFF. CDR3 nucleotide sequence: TGCGCCACCAGGGGCCGCGAGTCCGGGGAGCTGTTTTTT.

This clone turned up a few times. The V gene is TRBV19, the J gene TRBJ1-3; a possible D gene is TRBD1 (6 bases). The CDR3 covers 15 residues. The germline V and J ends were trimmed by 3 bases and 0 bases, with 9 bases remaining between them. CDR1 and CDR2 from the germline V gene are LNHDA and SQIVND (reference sequence). CDR3 sequence (DNA): TGTGCCAGTAGTATTGGGACAAGCTCTGGAAACACCATATATTTT. This sequence encodes CASSIGTSSGNTIYF.

For the CDR3, the DNA is TGCAGCGTACTAAGGGGGGGATTGGAGCAGTACTTC. This sequence encodes CSVLRGGLEQYF. The gene calls are TRBV29-1 and TRBJ2-5, with a tentative D call TRBD2 (7 bases). Trimming removed 6 bases from V and 11 bases from J, with 19 bases in between. The CDR3 runs to 12 residues. The germline CDR1 and CDR2 sequences are SQVTM and ANQGSEA. The entire variable domain, with the rest obtained from reference TRBV29-1 and TRBJ2-5, is as follows: SAVISQKPSRDICQRGTSLTIQCQVDSQVTMMFWYRQQPGQSLTLIATANQGSEATYESGFVIDKFPISRPNLTFSTLTVSNMSPEDSSIYLCSVLRGGLEQYFGPGTRLLVL.

CDR3 bases: TGTGCCAGCAGCCGCTACAGGGATACCTACGAGCAGTACTTC. Translation gives CASSRYRDTYEQYF. The chain is built from TRBV7-2 and TRBJ2-7; a possible D gene is TRBD1 (6 bases). Germline lookup yields CDR1 SGHTA and CDR2 FQGNSA. There are 14 residues in the CDR3. With 5 bases removed from V and 2 bases from J, the gap between germline ends came to 13 bases.

This clone has just one count. The chain combines TRBV6-5 with TRBJ2-7, with D possibly TRBD2 on 5 matching bases. Germline assignment: CDR1 MNHEY and CDR2 SVGAGI. The V end was cut by 5 bases, the J end by 1 base, with 12 bases between. The CDR3 consists of 14 residues. CDR3: CASSVRDQSYEQYF. DNA for the CDR3: TGTGCCAGCAGTGTCCGGGATCAGTCCTACGAGCAGTACTTC.

V is TRBV18 and J is TRBJ2-7, with TRBD1 as a possible D gene (6 bases). Germline V gene data show CDR1 as KGHSH and CDR2 as LQKENI. The CDR3 totals 13 residues. The V gene lost 3 bases and the J gene lost 5 bases, with 11 bases spanning the gap. The CDR3: CASSPQGSDEQYF. CDR3 in DNA: TGTGCCAGCTCACCGCAGGGGTCGGACGAGCAGTACTTC.

This rearrangement joins TRBV7-3 to TRBJ2-3, with TRBD1 identical over 9 bases. This CDR3 spans 14 amino acids. V lost 5 bases, J lost 6 bases, and 6 bases stayed unmatched. Looked up from germline, CDR1 is SGHTA and CDR2 is FQGTGA. Here the CDR3 DNA reads TGTGCCAGCAGCCTACAGGGGGCAAGCGATACGCAGTATTTT. It translates to CASSLQGASDTQYF.

As regards this clone: The junction departs from the called germline gene at one end, perhaps through a read error. The rearrangement links TRBV30 to TRBJ2-1; 9 bases line up with TRBD1. The CDR3 has 14 residues. The V gene's germline CDR1 is GTSNPN and CDR2 SVGIG (reference sequence). The CDR3 sequence is CAWSKTSAGTGRIF. The CDR3 region has the DNA TGTGCCTGGAGTAAAACTTCGGCCGGGACAGGGAGGATCTTC. Full variable domain (remainder filled in from reference TRBV30 and TRBJ2-1): SQTIHQWPATLVQPVGSPLSLECTVEGTSNPNLYWYRQAAGRGLQLLFYSVGIGQISSEVPQNLSASRPQDRQFILSSKKLLLSDSGFYLCAWSKTSAGTGRIFGPGTRLTVL.

The V gene is TRBV10-1, the J gene TRBJ2-5; D might be TRBD2 (5 bases). The CDR3 is 15 amino acids. Germline V gives CDR1 WNHNN, CDR2 SYGVQD (reference sequence). The ends were cut back, 3 bases at V and 5 bases at J, with 16 bases in the middle. CDR3 sequence reads: CASSDSLRGMETQYF. CDR3 coding DNA: TGCGCCAGCAGTGACAGCCTCCGGGGAATGGAGACCCAGTACTTC.

This chain connects TRBV10-1 to TRBJ2-7; no clear D. CDR3 size: 12 residues. CDR1 is WNHNN and CDR2 is SYGVQD in the germline V gene (reference sequence). V lost 8 bases and J lost 0, with 8 bases in between. CDR3 sequence (DNA): TGCGCCAGCGCTGGCAGCTCCTACGAGCAGTACTTC. This sequence encodes CASAGSSYEQYF.